This T cell receptor (beta chain) was recorded in a study of blood T cell repertoires in COVID-19. Profiled with immunoSEQ multiplex PCR; TCRdb holds only in-frame clones, not every one. The table includes around 470,000 clones, approximately 92% detected once. The CDR3 consists of 12 residues. The V gene end was trimmed by 5 bases and the J gene end by 9 bases; junction bases not matched to a gene: 6. The chain combines TRBV12-3 or TRBV12-4 with TRBJ2-7; 8 positions match TRBD1. Sequencing was performed on peripheral blood. This clonotype was obtained from a man aged 18 to 30 with COVID-19, enrolled during active disease. The CDR3 protein is CASSPGTGGQYF. In DNA form, the CDR3 reads TGTGCCAGCAGTCCCGGGACAGGAGGGCAGTACTTC.